Presented here are 22 T cell receptor beta chains from one specimen sequenced in a study of blood T cells in healthy people across ages. A sample-barcoded 5' primer and a J-beta primer mix were used in a second PCR of roughly 7 to 11 cycles. Each CDR3 protein gets one entry after TCRdb re-called the 5' RACE reads with MiXCR. The sample shows 1,500,000 or so distinct CDR3 sequences, approximately 42% of them seen only once. The source material was blood. Receptor source: a woman between 18 and 30 years old in good health.

The gene calls are TRBV29-1 and TRBJ1-1; unclear D gene. Germline CDR1 SQVTM, CDR2 ANQGSEA. This CDR3 spans 13 amino acids. V lost 7 bases and J lost 2, with 14 bases in between. CDR3 in DNA: TGCAGCGCTGGTCGGCAGCTTAACACTGAAGCTTTCTTT. Translating gives CSAGRQLNTEAFF.

The rearrangement links TRBV2 to TRBJ2-2; D remains ambiguous. This CDR3 has 16 residues. V lost 7 bases and J lost 0, with 15 bases in between. Germline V gene lookup returns CDR1 SNHLY and CDR2 FYNNEI. In nucleotides, the CDR3 is TGTGCCAGCACTAAGGACCGGACGGCGAACACCGGGGAGCTGTTTTTT. Its translation: CASTKDRTANTGELFF.

CDR3 DNA: TGCGCCAGCAGCCTTGGGAGGGACGGCAATCAGCCCCAGCATTTT. Protein sequence: CASSLGRDGNQPQHF. The J gene is TRBJ1-5, the V gene TRBV4-3, with D perhaps matching TRBD1 (5 bases). CDR3 length: 15 residues. The ends were cut back, 4 bases at V and 2 bases at J, with 12 bases in the middle. Germline V gene sequence: CDR1 LGHNA, CDR2 YSLEER.

This sequence joins TRBV29-1 and TRBJ2-5, with TRBD1 as a possible D gene (5 bases). V was clipped by 2 bases and J by 4 bases, with 8 bases between them. Per the germline V gene, CDR1 is SQVTM and CDR2 is ANQGSEA. CDR3 size: 12 residues. This CDR3 reads CSVERGAETQYF. The DNA for the CDR3 is TGCAGCGTTGAAAGGGGCGCAGAGACCCAGTACTTC.

The V gene is TRBV30, the J gene TRBJ2-1, with D unclear. Germline V CDR1 and CDR2: GTSNPN, SVGIG (reference sequence). The CDR3 runs 14 residues. Between the trimmed V and J ends, which lost 0 bases and 2 bases, there was a span of 8 bases. This CDR3 reads CAWSVGTPYNEQFF. Here the CDR3 DNA reads TGTGCCTGGAGTGTCGGTACTCCCTACAATGAGCAGTTCTTC.

Regarding this clonotype: At one of its ends the junction is not consistent with the germline gene, which may arise from a read error. The V and J genes are TRBV7-2 and TRBJ2-1; 7 bases line up with TRBD2. The tail of the sequence fits TRBJ2-7 better, so the J call may be wrong. The V gene's germline CDR1 is SGHTA and CDR2 FQGNSA. The CDR3 consists of 16 residues. The CDR3 bases are TGTGCCTGCAGCTCCACCAGGCTAGCGGACTACAATGAGCAGTACTTC. This sequence encodes CACSSTRLADYNEQYF.

The rearrangement uses TRBV7-8 and TRBJ1-1; D is ambiguous. Per the germline V gene, CDR1 is SGHVS and CDR2 is FQNEAQ. The CDR3 is made up of 14 amino acids. Trimming pared 2 bases from V and 0 bases from J, leaving 7 bases between. The CDR3 nucleotides read TGTGCCAGCAGCTTAACACTCATGAACACTGAAGCTTTCTTT. As protein: CASSLTLMNTEAFF.

A few counts support this clonotype. This chain connects TRBV2 to TRBJ1-2; perhaps TRBD1 as D (5 bases). The CDR3 runs to 15 residues. The germline gives CDR1 SNHLY, CDR2 FYNNEI. Trimming removed 4 bases from V and 5 bases from J, with 17 bases in between. CDR3 sequence (DNA): TGTGCCAGCAGTGCCGGCCGTAGGGGAGTATATGGCTACACCTTC. Its translation: CASSAGRRGVYGYTF. Combining the CDR3 with reference TRBV2 and TRBJ1-2 gives the whole variable domain EPEVTQTPSHQVTQMGQEVILRCVPISNHLYFYWYRQILGQKVEFLVSFYNNEISEKSEIFDDQFSVERPDGSNFTLKIRSTKLEDSAMYFCASSAGRRGVYGYTFGSGTRLTVV.

This clonotype was seen only a few times. This chain joins TRBV6-1 and TRBJ2-7, with D maybe TRBD2 (5 bases). Germline CDR1 is MNHNS and CDR2 is SASEGT. V dropped 1 base and J dropped 0 bases, with 10 bases sitting between them. The CDR3 consists of 15 residues. Here the CDR3 DNA reads TGTGCCAGCAGTGAAGTCGGGATGGGCTCCTACGAGCAGTACTTC. Residues: CASSEVGMGSYEQYF.

The chain recombines TRBV29-1 with TRBJ1-5; D call uncertain. Trimming took off 3 bases at V and 10 bases at J, with 13 bases between the two ends. The germline V gene has CDR1 SQVTM and CDR2 ANQGSEA. CDR3 length equals 12 residues. CDR3 sequence reads: CSVDSGVGPQHF. Written as DNA, the CDR3 is TGCAGCGTTGACTCGGGAGTAGGACCCCAGCATTTT. Together with reference TRBV29-1 and TRBJ1-5, the CDR3 gives the full variable domain: SAVISQKPSRDICQRGTSLTIQCQVDSQVTMMFWYRQQPGQSLTLIATANQGSEATYESGFVIDKFPISRPNLTFSTLTVSNMSPEDSSIYLCSVDSGVGPQHFGDGTRLSIL.

The rearrangement uses TRBV10-3 and TRBJ2-1; TRBD1 agrees at 9 bases. V trimming: 6 bases; J trimming: 0 bases; junction bases outside the gene matches: 9. This CDR3 comprises 17 residues. CDR1 ENHRY and CDR2 SYGVKD come from the germline V gene. The CDR3 reads CAIRATGQGNSYNEQFF. Written as DNA, the CDR3 is TGTGCCATCAGAGCAACGGGACAGGGAAACTCCTACAATGAGCAGTTCTTC.

This clonotype was detected only once. In DNA form, the CDR3 reads TGTGCCAGCACCCTCGCTATCGGGGGCACAGATACGCAGTATTTT. This gives the protein CASTLAIGGTDTQYF. The chain combines TRBV7-2 with TRBJ2-3; a possible D gene is TRBD2 (5 bases). The CDR3 loop spans 15 amino acids. Trimming took 7 bases from V and 1 from J, leaving 15 bases between them. Germline CDR1 SGHTA, CDR2 FQGNSA.

This clonotype came up a few times. The chain carries TRBV7-2 and TRBJ1-2; 8 positions agree with TRBD1. Trimming cost V 2 bases and J 0 bases; bases outside gene matches: 8. Germline V gene sequence: CDR1 SGHTA, CDR2 FQGNSA. CDR3 length: 17 amino acids. CDR3 in DNA: TGTGCCAGCAGCTTAAAAGGGACAGGCTTGGCTAACTATGGCTACACCTTC. Translated: CASSLKGTGLANYGYTF.

This clonotype was seen a few times. The chain joins TRBV7-6 to TRBJ2-1, with 8 nucleotides matching TRBD2. This CDR3 is 14 amino acids long. V was pared by 2 bases and J by 5 bases, with 2 bases of the junction left unmatched. Germline V gene data show CDR1 as SGHVS and CDR2 as FNYEAQ. The CDR3 DNA sequence: TGTGCCAGCAGCTTAATCGGGAGGGACAATGAGCAGTTCTTC. Translation: CASSLIGRDNEQFF. The whole variable domain, filled in from reference TRBV7-6 and TRBJ2-1, reads GAGVSQSPRYKVTKRGQDVALRCDPISGHVSLYWYRQALGQGPEFLTYFNYEAQQDKSGLPNDRFSAERPEGSISTLTIQRTEQRDSAMYRCASSLIGRDNEQFFGPGTRLTVL.

This clonotype was found a few times. V and J are TRBV30 and TRBJ1-2, with TRBD1 matching 7 bases. Looked up from germline, CDR1 is GTSNPN and CDR2 is SVGIG (reference sequence). CDR3 length equals 12 residues. The ends lost 2 bases at V and 6 bases at J; junction bases unmatched: 3. The CDR3 nucleotides read TGTGCCTGGAGTACGGGACAGCATGGCTACACCTTC. It yields the protein CAWSTGQHGYTF. The entire variable domain, with the rest obtained from reference TRBV30 and TRBJ1-2, is as follows: SQTIHQWPATLVQPVGSPLSLECTVEGTSNPNLYWYRQAAGRGLQLLFYSVGIGQISSEVPQNLSASRPQDRQFILSSKKLLLSDSGFYLCAWSTGQHGYTFGSGTRLTVV.

Notes on this clonotype: A much more abundant neighbour one base away suggests this may be a read error. The chain links TRBV10-3 to TRBJ2-1; perhaps TRBD1 as D (6 bases). The DNA end lines up better with TRBJ2-7; the J call may be wrong. The CDR3 has 14 amino acids. The V gene's germline CDR1 is ENHRY and CDR2 SYGVKD. The CDR3 DNA follows: TGTGCCATCAGTGAGCCCTTTGGGGACAATGAGCAGTACTTC. This encodes CAISEPFGDNEQYF.

The chain couples TRBV12-3 or TRBV12-4 to TRBJ1-5; 7 bases map to TRBD1. J was trimmed by 7 bases and V by 3 bases; bases with no gene match: 9. This CDR3 spans 15 amino acids. As DNA, the CDR3 is TGTGCCAGCAGTTTTGGGGGACAGAGGAGGCAGCCCCAGCATTTT. Translated: CASSFGGQRRQPQHF.

This clonotype appeared a few times. The V call is TRBV10-3, the J call TRBJ2-7, with TRBD2 as a possible D gene (5 bases). V lost 6 bases, J lost 3 bases, and 15 bases lay in between. There are 14 residues in the CDR3. From germline, CDR1 is ENHRY and CDR2 SYGVKD. The CDR3 loop is CAIRRTSSGYEQYF. Here the CDR3 DNA reads TGTGCCATCAGAAGAACTAGTTCGGGCTACGAGCAGTACTTC.

V and J are TRBV19 and TRBJ2-1, with 10 bases identical to TRBD2. Germline CDR1 reads LNHDA; CDR2 reads SQIVND (reference sequence). V lost 6 bases to trimming and J lost 6 bases; unmatched junction nucleotides: 11. This CDR3 is 16 amino acids long. CDR3 DNA sequence: TGTGCCAGTAGAGACTTGACTAGCGGGTCGTTCAATGAGCAGTTCTTC. This codes for CASRDLTSGSFNEQFF.

The chain couples TRBV20-1 to TRBJ1-5; D may be TRBD1 (6 bases). This CDR3 contains 15 residues. V was pared by 1 base and J by 3 bases, with 13 bases between. The V gene's germline CDR1 is DFQATT and CDR2 SNEGSKA (reference sequence). The CDR3, as DNA: TGCAGTGCTAGAGCCTCGGGACAACCCAATCAGCCCCAGCATTTT. Its protein is CSARASGQPNQPQHF.

This clonotype was picked up a small number of times. This sequence joins TRBV6-5 and TRBJ2-1; TRBD1 might be the D (6 bases). The V end was cut by 0 bases, the J end by 4 bases, with 16 bases between. The CDR3 consists of 17 residues. Germline V gene lookup returns CDR1 MNHEY and CDR2 SVGAGI. The CDR3 region is CASSYSGTPNAYNEQFF. CDR3 in DNA: TGTGCCAGCAGTTACTCCGGGACACCCAACGCGTACAATGAGCAGTTCTTC.

The sample holds many counts of this clonotype. The rearrangement links TRBV20-1 to TRBJ1-2; D not certain. The V gene lost 3 bases and the J gene lost 3 bases, with 5 bases spanning the gap. The germline V gene has CDR1 DFQATT and CDR2 SNEGSKA (reference sequence). The CDR3 sequence is 11 residues long. The CDR3 DNA follows: TGCAGTGCTAGTGAAGACTATGGCTACACCTTC. It is translated as CSASEDYGYTF.